The rows below give T cell receptor beta chains drawn from one sample of a study of blood T cell repertoires in COVID-19. Assay: immunoSEQ multiplex PCR; the TCRdb copy retains only in-frame clones and omits some. The data show 85,000 to 95,000 clones, with 72% seen just once and 13% to 15% held by the top ten. The material sequenced was peripheral blood. These receptors came from a woman aged 80 or older with acute or convalescent COVID-19. CDR3s include the opening cysteine and the closing phenylalanine or tryptophan. Each record gives: J gene, D gene, V gene, clone size, CDR3 protein, CDR3 DNA. A D gene is named only where the DNA matches it firmly. Expanded clones are given a class, and other clones once, few, many or no size at all.

>TRBJ2-2|.|TRBV5-1|.
CASSLDPGVFGELFF
TGCGCCAGCAGCTTGGATCCAGGGGTTTTCGGGGAGCTGTTTTTT
>TRBJ2-3|TRBD2|TRBV6-5|.
CASRSSGGRVDTQYF
TGTGCCAGCAGATCTAGCGGGGGTAGAGTGGATACGCAGTATTTT
>TRBJ2-6|TRBD1|TRBV11-2|few
CASSLTGGAFTGANVLTF
TGTGCCAGCAGCTTAACAGGGGGCGCTTTCACTGGGGCCAACGTCCTGACTTTC
>TRBJ1-2|.|TRBV5-6|.
CASSLGGPPPGTF
TGTGCCAGCAGCTTGGGTGGCCCTCCACCAGGAACCTTC
>TRBJ1-1|TRBD1|TRBV7-2|.
CASSSPGQGELTEAFF
TGTGCCAGCAGCTCCCCGGGACAGGGAGAATTAACTGAAGCTTTCTTT
>TRBJ1-2|TRBD1|TRBV5-6|few
CASRATGVYGYTF
TGTGCCAGCAGGGCTACAGGGGTCTATGGCTACACCTTC
>TRBJ1-1|TRBD1|TRBV29-1|once
CSVVGTGGTEAFF
TGCAGCGTTGTAGGGACAGGGGGGACTGAAGCTTTCTTT
>TRBJ2-1|.|TRBV5-1|.
CASSLDRGAYNEQFF
TGCGCCAGCAGCTTGGACCGGGGGGCTTACAATGAGCAGTTCTTC
>TRBJ1-1|TRBD1|TRBV7-3|few
CASSARTGKTEAFF
TGTGCCAGCAGCGCCCGGACAGGGAAGACTGAAGCTTTCTTT
>TRBJ1-5|.|TRBV7-2|.
CASSLRSGEAQHF
TGTGCCAGCAGCTTACGTTCCGGGGAAGCCCAGCATTTT
>TRBJ2-3|TRBD2|TRBV5-1|.
CASSPGERGGMDTQYF
TGCGCCAGCAGCCCCGGGGAGCGGGGGGGCATGGATACGCAGTATTTT
>TRBJ1-1|TRBD1|TRBV15|few
CATSSRQGAREAFF
TGTGCCACCAGCTCTAGACAGGGGGCACGTGAAGCTTTCTTT
>TRBJ1-1|.|TRBV7-9|.
CASSSWEGNTEAFF
TGTGCCAGCAGCTCATGGGAGGGGAACACTGAAGCTTTCTTT
>TRBJ1-6|TRBD1|TRBV6-2/TRBV6-3|few
CASSPGQGFYNSPLHF
TGTGCCAGCAGCCCTGGACAGGGGTTTTATAATTCACCCCTCCACTTT
>TRBJ1-2|.|TRBV7-2|few
CASSLVAAGGYTF
TGTGCCAGCAGCTTAGTTGCGGCTGGTGGCTACACCTTC
>TRBJ1-3|TRBD1|TRBV30|.
CAWSVSGGRGNTIYF
TGTGCCTGGAGTGTATCAGGGGGCAGAGGAAACACCATATATTTT
>TRBJ2-7|TRBD1|TRBV5-1|.
CASSMGQGGTGEQYF
TGCGCCAGCAGCATGGGACAGGGGGGAACAGGTGAGCAGTACTTC
>TRBJ1-1|.|TRBV29-1|.
CSVSEMNTEAFF
TGCAGCGTTTCGGAGATGAACACTGAAGCTTTCTTT
>TRBJ2-7|TRBD1|TRBV3-1/TRBV3-2|.
CASTSRDSLTYEQYF
TGTGCCAGCACATCCCGGGACAGCCTAACCTACGAGCAGTACTTC
>TRBJ1-4|TRBD1|TRBV10-3|once
CAISQDRVQEKLFF
TGTGCCATCAGTCAGGACAGGGTCCAGGAAAAACTGTTTTTT
>TRBJ2-1|TRBD1|TRBV10-3|once
CAISEGQGPYNEQFF
TGTGCCATCAGCGAGGGACAGGGACCTTACAATGAGCAGTTCTTC
>TRBJ2-3|.|TRBV2|.
CASSKRLGDTQYF
TGTGCCAGCAGTAAGCGACTCGGAGATACGCAGTATTTT
>TRBJ1-5|.|TRBV24-1|.
CATSKGGNQPQHF
TGTGCCACCAGTAAGGGGGGCAATCAGCCCCAGCATTTT
>TRBJ2-7|TRBD1|TRBV28|few
CASSSYTGTGGTHEQYF
TGTGCCAGCAGTTCGTATACCGGGACAGGGGGCACCCACGAGCAGTACTTC
>TRBJ1-5|TRBD1|TRBV19|.
CASRTGQGMSQPQHF
TGTGCCAGTAGGACGGGACAGGGTATGTCACAGCCCCAGCATTTT
>TRBJ1-2|.|TRBV7-2|.
CASSLEAGLESGTF
TGTGCCAGCAGCTTAGAGGCGGGCCTAGAAAGTGGGACCTTC
>TRBJ1-6|TRBD1|TRBV7-2|once
CASSLAGTGSSPLHF
TGTGCCAGCAGCTTAGCCGGGACAGGGAGTTCACCCCTCCACTTT
>TRBJ1-2|TRBD1|TRBV30|.
CAWSPGGDYGYTF
TGTGCCTGGAGTCCAGGGGGCGACTATGGCTACACCTTC
>TRBJ2-1|.|TRBV19|.
CASSFRQVGEQFF
TGTGCCAGTAGTTTTAGACAGGTTGGTGAGCAGTTCTTC
>TRBJ1-1|.|TRBV6-1|.
CASSEQVKTEAFF
TGTGCCAGCAGTGAACAGGTCAAAACTGAAGCTTTCTTT
>TRBJ1-1|.|TRBV27|.
CASSLVGVNTEAFF
TGTGCCAGCAGTTTAGTGGGAGTCAACACTGAAGCTTTCTTT
>TRBJ2-7|.|TRBV5-4|.
CASSLGGGESSYEQYF
TGTGCCAGCAGCTTGGGAGGAGGGGAGAGCTCCTACGAGCAGTACTTC
>TRBJ2-5|TRBD1|TRBV7-8|few
CASSGPGQGRGETQYF
TGTGCCAGCAGCGGGCCGGGACAGGGAAGAGGAGAGACCCAGTACTTC
>TRBJ2-3|.|TRBV14|.
CASSQAEISTDTQYF
TGTGCCAGCAGCCAAGCTGAGATTAGCACAGATACGCAGTATTTT
>TRBJ1-6|.|TRBV30|.
CACQGLYNSPLHF
TGTGCCTGCCAGGGTCTCTATAATTCACCCCTCCACTTT
>TRBJ1-2|.|TRBV7-6|once
CASIVVGYDYGYTF
TGTGCCAGCATCGTTGTCGGGTACGACTATGGCTACACCTTC
>TRBJ2-5|TRBD2|TRBV5-1|medium-sized
CASSTAGGQETQYF
TGCGCCAGCAGCACCGCGGGGGGGCAAGAGACCCAGTACTTC
>TRBJ1-6|.|TRBV6-2/TRBV6-3|few
CASSLSRDSPLHF
TGTGCCAGCAGTTTATCCAGGGATTCACCCCTCCACTTT
>TRBJ1-2|.|TRBV28|.
CATERAGIRGYTF
TGTGCCACAGAACGAGCAGGGATTCGGGGCTACACCTTC